The next 29 T cell receptor beta chains were all read from a single sample in a study of T cell responses to AZD1222 COVID-19 vaccine. Clones were sequenced by immunoSEQ multiplex PCR, and TCRdb holds only the in-frame ones, with some missing. The repertoire consists of roughly 160,000 clones, with 70% to 90% occurring once and the leading ten covering around 1.1%. This sample comprised peripheral blood, obtained 28 days after the second AZD1222 dose. These receptors all stem from an adult who received the AZD1222 COVID-19 vaccine.

The rearrangement joins TRBV6-2 or TRBV6-3 to TRBJ2-7; tentative D call: TRBD1 (6 bases). This CDR3 is built from 13 residues. Trimming shortened V by 2 bases and J by 7 bases, and 12 bases separated the two germline ends. Per germline, CDR1 MNHEY and CDR2 SVGEGT. The CDR3, as DNA: TGTGCCAGCAGTTACGTGGGGGCGGTGGAGCAGTACTTC. Its protein product is CASSYVGAVEQYF.

V is TRBV18 and J is TRBJ1-3; TRBD1 might be the D (5 bases). V lost 2 bases and J lost 0, with 11 bases in between. The CDR3 loop spans 16 amino acids. Germline CDR1 is KGHSH and CDR2 is LQKENI. The CDR3: CASSPTRDPSGNTIYF. The CDR3 DNA sequence: TGTGCCAGCTCACCAACGCGGGACCCCTCTGGAAACACCATATATTTT.

J is TRBJ2-2 and V is TRBV14; the match to TRBD1 covers 9 bases. The V segment lost 3 bases and the J segment 5 bases; nucleotides outside the gene matches: 13. Germline-derived CDR1 and CDR2 are SGHDN and FVKESK. The CDR3 is made up of 18 amino acids. The CDR3 loop reads CASSHHLQGAFSTGELFF. In DNA, the CDR3 is TGTGCCAGCAGCCACCACTTACAGGGGGCATTTAGTACCGGGGAGCTGTTTTTT.

This chain links TRBV5-6 with TRBJ1-2; TRBD1 might be the D (5 bases). CDR3 length: 14 residues. Between the trimmed V and J ends, which lost 0 bases and 4 bases, there was a span of 10 bases. The germline V gene encodes CDR1 SGHDT and CDR2 YYEEEE. CDR3 sequence: CASSLGRVVYGYTF. DNA of the CDR3: TGTGCCAGCAGCTTGGGCAGGGTGGTCTATGGCTACACCTTC.

Of note for this clone: An end of the junction does not agree with germline; a read error may underlie this. The chain recombines TRBV16 with TRBJ2-3; D unresolved. Looked up from germline, CDR1 is KGHSY and CDR2 is FQNENV. This CDR3 region has 12 residues. DNA for the CDR3: TGTGCCAGCAGCCAGTACACAGATACACAGTATTTT. This sequence encodes CASSQYTDTQYF.

The genes are TRBV5-6 and TRBJ1-2; 9 nucleotides align to TRBD1. The V gene end was trimmed by 4 bases and the J gene end by 9 bases; junction bases not matched to a gene: 10. The CDR3 length is 14 residues. Per the germline V gene, CDR1 is SGHDT and CDR2 is YYEEEE. The CDR3 is CASSHPGQGQSYTF. In DNA form, the CDR3 reads TGTGCCAGCAGCCACCCGGGACAGGGCCAGAGCTACACCTTC.

The chain links TRBV14 to TRBJ1-2; D unclear. The CDR3 totals 13 residues. The V gene lost 3 bases and the J gene lost 8 bases, with 13 bases spanning the gap. Germline V CDR1 and CDR2: SGHDN, FVKESK. The CDR3: CASSHRQSLGYTF. The CDR3 DNA reads TGTGCCAGCAGCCATAGGCAGAGTCTAGGCTACACCTTC.

The chain's CDR3 is CASSIEYNEQFF. The CDR3 region has the DNA TGTGCCAGTAGTATTGAGTACAATGAGCAGTTCTTC. The rearrangement links TRBV19 to TRBJ2-1; unclear D gene. The V gene's germline CDR1 is LNHDA and CDR2 SQIVND (reference sequence). V was cut by 3 bases and J by 4 bases, with 4 bases left in between. This CDR3 is 12 amino acids long.

As regards this clone: At the DNA level, this CDR3 is encoded by other sequences in the same sample as well. The chain joins TRBV5-1 to TRBJ1-6, with D possibly TRBD1 on 6 matching bases. The CDR3 is 14 residues long. Between the trimmed V and J ends, which lost 0 bases and 10 bases, there was a span of 11 bases. CDR1 is SGHRS and CDR2 is YFSETQ in the germline V gene. The CDR3 DNA reads as TGCGCCAGCAGCTTGGAACAGGGCGGATCACCCCTCCACTTT. It encodes CASSLEQGGSPLHF.

The chain carries TRBV5-1 and TRBJ2-4; D is possibly TRBD2 (5 bases). V was pared by 0 bases and J by 12 bases, with 16 bases between. This CDR3 comprises 14 residues. Germline V CDR1 and CDR2: SGHRS, YFSETQ. The CDR3 region has the DNA TGCGCCAGCAGCTTGGGGGCGGAGGCCCGGGGTCAGTACTTC. Translating gives CASSLGAEARGQYF.

The chain has TRBV4-1 and TRBJ2-7; D not resolved. Trimming pared 1 base from V and 3 bases from J, leaving 19 bases between. The CDR3 is made up of 17 amino acids. Germline CDR1 and CDR2: MGHRA and YSYEKL. The CDR3 is CASSQVPQRLGYYEQYF. CDR3 nucleotides: TGCGCCAGCAGCCAAGTCCCCCAACGACTGGGATACTACGAGCAGTACTTC.

This clone was recorded only once. The chain employs TRBV4-2 and TRBJ1-2, with 8 positions matching TRBD1. CDR3 size: 15 residues. Germline lookup yields CDR1 LGHNA and CDR2 YNFKEQ. V was pared by 0 bases and J by 4 bases, with 4 bases of the junction left unmatched. The CDR3: CASSQDQGTGYGYTF. CDR3 nucleotides: TGTGCCAGCAGCCAAGATCAGGGGACAGGCTATGGCTACACCTTC.

The chain carries TRBV30 and TRBJ1-4, with D maybe TRBD1 (5 bases). CDR3 length: 14 residues. V was clipped by 0 bases and J by 10 bases, with 15 bases between them. Germline CDR1 reads GTSNPN; CDR2 reads SVGIG (reference sequence). The CDR3 reads CAWSVGWDGGKLFF. The DNA of the CDR3 is TGTGCCTGGAGTGTAGGGTGGGACGGGGGAAAACTGTTTTTT. Based on the CDR3 plus reference TRBV30 and TRBJ1-4, the full variable domain is SQTIHQWPATLVQPVGSPLSLECTVEGTSNPNLYWYRQAAGRGLQLLFYSVGIGQISSEVPQNLSASRPQDRQFILSSKKLLLSDSGFYLCAWSVGWDGGKLFFGSGTQLSVL.

This chain connects TRBV19 to TRBJ1-5, with D perhaps TRBD1 (6 bases). Germline V lookup: CDR1 LNHDA, CDR2 SQIVND (reference sequence). Trimming pared 4 bases from V and 7 bases from J, leaving 17 bases between. The CDR3 covers 15 residues. The CDR3 DNA reads TGTGCCAGTAGTACTGCAGGGGTGAGGCAACAGCCCCAGCATTTT. This translates into CASSTAGVRQQPQHF.

This clone was seen a handful of times. This chain joins TRBV7-2 and TRBJ1-1, with D uncertain. The CDR3 runs to 16 residues. Germline values: CDR1 SGHTA, CDR2 FQGNSA. Between the trimmed V and J ends, which lost 2 bases and 1 base, there was a span of 14 bases. The CDR3 reads CASSLRAGPPNTEAFF. The CDR3 DNA sequence: TGTGCCAGCAGCTTAAGGGCAGGCCCCCCGAACACTGAAGCTTTCTTT.

The V call is TRBV11-3, the J call TRBJ1-2; D is perhaps TRBD1 (5 bases). The CDR3 totals 16 residues. V was trimmed by 5 bases and J by 0 bases, leaving 16 bases between them. Germline loops: CDR1 SGHNT, CDR2 YENEEA. CDR3 protein: CASSNDRTMTNYGYTF. In DNA, the CDR3 is TGTGCCAGCAGCAATGATCGGACAATGACTAACTATGGCTACACCTTC.

The rearrangement links TRBV7-2 to TRBJ1-1, with TRBD1 matching over 7 bases. Germline loops: CDR1 SGHTA, CDR2 FQGNSA. The CDR3 runs to 15 residues. V lost 3 bases, J lost 7 bases, and 11 bases stayed unmatched. CDR3 region: CASSFRWQGGSEAFF. DNA for the CDR3: TGTGCCAGCAGCTTTAGGTGGCAGGGGGGTAGTGAAGCTTTCTTT.

The V and J genes are TRBV3-1 (or the pseudogene TRBV3-2) and TRBJ1-1; D remains ambiguous. This CDR3 is 12 amino acids long. Between the trimmed V and J ends, which lost 4 bases and 6 bases, there was a span of 9 bases. Germline V CDR1 and CDR2: LGHDT, YNNKEL (reference sequence). The CDR3 loop is CASSLAGAEAFF. CDR3 nucleotides: TGTGCCAGCAGCCTCGCCGGGGCTGAAGCTTTCTTT.

V and J are TRBV2 and TRBJ2-3; 9 nucleotides match TRBD1. CDR3 length: 16 amino acids. After removal of 2 bases from V and 4 bases from J, the junction contained 7 bases not matched to a gene. Germline V gene sequence: CDR1 SNHLY, CDR2 FYNNEI. CDR3 protein: CASSEQQGAGADTQYF. Here the CDR3 DNA reads TGTGCCAGCAGTGAACAACAGGGGGCTGGGGCAGATACGCAGTATTTT.

The chain recombines TRBV4-2 with TRBJ2-7, with TRBD2 identical over 13 bases. The junction had 7 bases not matched to a gene; V was cut back by 0 bases and J by 5 bases. CDR1 and CDR2 (germline): LGHNA, YNFKEQ. The CDR3 has 17 amino acids. CDR3 nucleotide sequence: TGTGCCAGCAGCCAAGAGGGAGGACTAGCGGGGGACCACGAGCAGTACTTC. Protein product: CASSQEGGLAGDHEQYF.

This clone appeared a single time. This rearrangement joins TRBV24-1 to TRBJ2-1; TRBD1 matches at 11 bases. The V and J ends lost 4 bases and 7 bases, in that order; junction bases with no gene match: 14. Germline CDR1 reads KGHDR; CDR2 reads SFDVKD. The CDR3 has 18 residues. The DNA of the CDR3 is TGTGCCACCAGTGACTCGGGTCGGCGGGACAGGGGGTATAATGAGCAGTTCTTC. Translated: CATSDSGRRDRGYNEQFF.

In its sample, this clone was seen once. This sequence joins TRBV5-4 and TRBJ1-2; no clear D. The germline V gene encodes CDR1 SGHNT and CDR2 YYREEE (reference sequence). V dropped 0 bases and J dropped 1 base, with 4 bases sitting between them. The CDR3 runs 13 residues. The CDR3 region is CASSLEDNYGYTF. The CDR3 coding sequence is TGTGCCAGCAGCTTGGAAGATAACTATGGCTACACCTTC.

The chain combines TRBV9 with TRBJ1-2, with D unclear. From germline, CDR1 is SGDLS and CDR2 YYNGEE. Trimming cost V 4 bases and J 5 bases, with 6 bases left between them. The CDR3 runs to 11 residues. The CDR3 coding sequence is TGTGCCAGCAGCCGGGAATATGGCTACACCTTC. Translating it yields CASSREYGYTF.

The V call is TRBV6-5, the J call TRBJ1-2, with 7 nucleotides matching TRBD1. From germline, CDR1 is MNHEY and CDR2 SVGAGI. The CDR3 spans 13 residues. J lost 4 bases, V lost 5 bases, and 4 bases had no gene match. The CDR3 nucleotides read TGTGCCAGCAGTCCCGACAGGGCCTATGGCTACACCTTC. Its translation: CASSPDRAYGYTF.

The chain uses TRBV5-6 and TRBJ2-7; D is possibly TRBD1 (6 bases). Germline values: CDR1 SGHDT, CDR2 YYEEEE. The V and J ends lost 4 bases and 12 bases respectively, with 20 bases between them. This CDR3 is built from 13 residues. The CDR3 reads CASSISGTHSRYF. The CDR3 DNA is TGTGCCAGCAGCATATCCGGGACACACTCTCGGTACTTC.

The CDR3 DNA reads as TGTGCCAGCAGTAGCAGATCCTACGAGCAGTACTTC. It is translated as CASSSRSYEQYF. This chain links TRBV28 with TRBJ2-7; D ambiguous. The CDR3 consists of 12 residues. In germline, CDR1 is MDHEN, CDR2 SYDVKM. Trimming left V 5 bases short and J 1 base short, with 6 bases between.

The chain couples TRBV7-9 to TRBJ1-5; D ambiguous. The V end lost 4 bases, the J end lost 5 bases, and 3 bases lay between the germline ends. The CDR3 loop spans 11 amino acids. Germline loops: CDR1 SEHNR, CDR2 FQNEAQ (reference sequence). This chain's CDR3 is CASSSYQPQHF. As DNA, the CDR3 is TGTGCCAGCAGCTCTTATCAGCCCCAGCATTTT.

The chain couples TRBV4-1 to TRBJ1-5, with D perhaps matching TRBD1 (5 bases). This CDR3 has 16 residues. Between the trimmed V and J ends, which lost 0 bases and 3 bases, there was a span of 12 bases. CDR1 is MGHRA, CDR2 YSYEKL, per germline. The CDR3 protein is CASSQDLGTPNQPQHF. CDR3 in DNA: TGCGCCAGCAGCCAAGACCTCGGGACCCCCAATCAGCCCCAGCATTTT.

On this clone itself: The junction and the germline gene differ at one end; a read error may be behind it. This rearrangement joins TRBV4-1 to TRBJ1-4; perhaps TRBD1 as D (6 bases). The CDR3 spans 12 residues. Germline values: CDR1 MGHRA, CDR2 YSYEKL. For the CDR3, the DNA is TGCGCCTGCAGGGGAACTAATGAAAAACTGTTTTTT. It translates to CACRGTNEKLFF.